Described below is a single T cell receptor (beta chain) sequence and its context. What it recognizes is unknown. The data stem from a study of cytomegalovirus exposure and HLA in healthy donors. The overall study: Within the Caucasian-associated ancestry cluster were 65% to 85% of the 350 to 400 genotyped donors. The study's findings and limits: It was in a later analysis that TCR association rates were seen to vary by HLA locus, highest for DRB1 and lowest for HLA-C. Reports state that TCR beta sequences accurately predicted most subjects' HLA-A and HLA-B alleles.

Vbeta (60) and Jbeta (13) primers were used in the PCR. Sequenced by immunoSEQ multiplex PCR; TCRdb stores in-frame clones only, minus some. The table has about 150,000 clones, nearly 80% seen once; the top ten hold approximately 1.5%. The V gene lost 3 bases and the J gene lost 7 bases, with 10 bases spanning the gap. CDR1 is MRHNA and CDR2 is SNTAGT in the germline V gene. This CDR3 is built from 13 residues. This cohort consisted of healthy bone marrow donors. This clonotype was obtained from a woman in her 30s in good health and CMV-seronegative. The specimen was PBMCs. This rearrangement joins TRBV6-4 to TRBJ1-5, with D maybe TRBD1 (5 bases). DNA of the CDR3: TGTGCCAGCAGTGAAGGGGCACACCAGCCCCAGCATTTT. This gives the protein CASSEGAHQPQHF.